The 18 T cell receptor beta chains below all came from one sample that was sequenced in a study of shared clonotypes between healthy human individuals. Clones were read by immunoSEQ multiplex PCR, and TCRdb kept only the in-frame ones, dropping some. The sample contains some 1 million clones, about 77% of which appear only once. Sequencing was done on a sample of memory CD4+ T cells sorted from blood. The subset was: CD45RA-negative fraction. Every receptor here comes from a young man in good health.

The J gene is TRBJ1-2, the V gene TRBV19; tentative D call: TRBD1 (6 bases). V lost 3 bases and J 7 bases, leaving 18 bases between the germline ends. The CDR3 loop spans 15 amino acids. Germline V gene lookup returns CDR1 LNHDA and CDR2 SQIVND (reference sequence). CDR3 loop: CASSIRDTPGLGYTF. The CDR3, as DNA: TGTGCCAGTAGTATCCGGGACACTCCGGGGCTTGGCTACACCTTC. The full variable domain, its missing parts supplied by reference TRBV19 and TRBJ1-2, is DGGITQSPKYLFRKEGQNVTLSCEQNLNHDAMYWYRQDPGQGLRLIYYSQIVNDFQKGDIAEGYSVSREKKESFPLTVTSAQKNPTAFYLCASSIRDTPGLGYTFGSGTRLTVV.

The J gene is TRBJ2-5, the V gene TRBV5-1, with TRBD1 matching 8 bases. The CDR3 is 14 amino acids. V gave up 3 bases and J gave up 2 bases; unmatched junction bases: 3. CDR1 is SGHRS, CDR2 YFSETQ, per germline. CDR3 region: CASSSGTGQETQYF. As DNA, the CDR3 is TGCGCCAGCAGCTCCGGGACAGGACAAGAGACCCAGTACTTC.

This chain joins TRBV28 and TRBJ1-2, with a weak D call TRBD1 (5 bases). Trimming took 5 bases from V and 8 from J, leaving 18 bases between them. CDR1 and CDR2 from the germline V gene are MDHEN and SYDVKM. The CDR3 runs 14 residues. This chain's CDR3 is CASSLTSDSKGYTF. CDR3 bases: TGTGCCAGCAGTCTCACCTCCGACAGCAAGGGCTACACCTTC.

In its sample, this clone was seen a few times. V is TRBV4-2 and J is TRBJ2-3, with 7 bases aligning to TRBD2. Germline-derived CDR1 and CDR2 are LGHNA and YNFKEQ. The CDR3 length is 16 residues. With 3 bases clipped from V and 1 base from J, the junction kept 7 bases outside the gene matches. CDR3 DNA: TGTGCCAGCAGCCAGGACCTAGCGGCAGGCACAGATACGCAGTATTTT. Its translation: CASSQDLAAGTDTQYF.

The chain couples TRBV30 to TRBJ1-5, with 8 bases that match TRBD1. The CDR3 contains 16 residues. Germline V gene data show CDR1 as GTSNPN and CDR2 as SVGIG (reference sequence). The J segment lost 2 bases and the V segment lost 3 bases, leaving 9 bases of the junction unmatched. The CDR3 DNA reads TGTGCCTGGAGCGCCGGGCCGGGACAGGGCAATCAGCCCCAGCATTTT. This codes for CAWSAGPGQGNQPQHF.

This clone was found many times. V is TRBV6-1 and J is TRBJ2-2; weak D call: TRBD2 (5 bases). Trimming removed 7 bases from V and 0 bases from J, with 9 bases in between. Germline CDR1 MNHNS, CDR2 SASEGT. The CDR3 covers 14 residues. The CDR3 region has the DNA TGTGCCAGCATAGCCGGGACGAACACCGGGGAGCTGTTTTTT. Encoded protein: CASIAGTNTGELFF.

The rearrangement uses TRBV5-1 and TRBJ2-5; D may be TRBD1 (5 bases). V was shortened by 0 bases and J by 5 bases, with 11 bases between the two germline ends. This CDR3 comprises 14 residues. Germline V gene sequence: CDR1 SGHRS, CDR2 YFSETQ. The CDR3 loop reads CASSLGQTGETQYF. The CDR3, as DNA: TGCGCCAGCAGCTTGGGACAGACCGGGGAGACCCAGTACTTC.

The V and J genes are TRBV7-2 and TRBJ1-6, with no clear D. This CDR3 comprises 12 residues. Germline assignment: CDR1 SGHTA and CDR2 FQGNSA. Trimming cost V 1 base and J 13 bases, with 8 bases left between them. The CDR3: CASSLERGPLHF. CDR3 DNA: TGTGCCAGCAGCTTAGAGCGGGGTCCCCTCCACTTT.

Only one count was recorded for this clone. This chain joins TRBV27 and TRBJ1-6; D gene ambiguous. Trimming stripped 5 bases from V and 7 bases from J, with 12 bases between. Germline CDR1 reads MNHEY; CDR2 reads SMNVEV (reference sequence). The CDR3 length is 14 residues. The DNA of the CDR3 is TGTGCCAGCAGTGTCTACGGGCAGAATTCACCCCTCCACTTT. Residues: CASSVYGQNSPLHF.

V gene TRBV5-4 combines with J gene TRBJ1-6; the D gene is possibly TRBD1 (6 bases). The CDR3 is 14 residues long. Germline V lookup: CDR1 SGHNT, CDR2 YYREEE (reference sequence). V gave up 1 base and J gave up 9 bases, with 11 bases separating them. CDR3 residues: CASSLYTGASPLHF. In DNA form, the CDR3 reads TGTGCCAGCAGCTTGTACACGGGGGCTTCACCCCTCCACTTT.

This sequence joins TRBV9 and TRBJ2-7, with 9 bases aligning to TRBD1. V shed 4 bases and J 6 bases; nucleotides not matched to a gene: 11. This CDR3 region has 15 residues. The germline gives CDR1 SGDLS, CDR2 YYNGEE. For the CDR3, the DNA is TGTGCCAGCAGCTTTACCGGGACAGGGTTCCTCGAGCAGTACTTC. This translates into CASSFTGTGFLEQYF.

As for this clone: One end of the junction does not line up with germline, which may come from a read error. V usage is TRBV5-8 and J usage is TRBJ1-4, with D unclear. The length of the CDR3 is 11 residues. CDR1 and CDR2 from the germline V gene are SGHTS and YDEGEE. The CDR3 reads CASSTQRAGVF. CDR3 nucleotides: TGTGCCAGCAGCACCCAGAGAGCCGGGGTATTT.

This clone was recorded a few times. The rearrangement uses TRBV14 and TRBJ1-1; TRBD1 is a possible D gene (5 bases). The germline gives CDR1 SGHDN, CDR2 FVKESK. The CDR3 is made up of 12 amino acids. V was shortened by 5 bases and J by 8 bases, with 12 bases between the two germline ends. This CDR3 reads CASSFRGEEAFF. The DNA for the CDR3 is TGTGCCAGCAGCTTTCGGGGGGAAGAAGCTTTCTTT.

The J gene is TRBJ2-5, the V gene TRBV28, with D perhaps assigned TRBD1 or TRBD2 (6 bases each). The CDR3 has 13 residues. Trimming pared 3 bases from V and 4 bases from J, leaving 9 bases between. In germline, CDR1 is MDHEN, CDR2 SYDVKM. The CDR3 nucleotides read TGTGCCAGCAGTTTGAGGGGGGCAGAGACCCAGTACTTC. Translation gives CASSLRGAETQYF.

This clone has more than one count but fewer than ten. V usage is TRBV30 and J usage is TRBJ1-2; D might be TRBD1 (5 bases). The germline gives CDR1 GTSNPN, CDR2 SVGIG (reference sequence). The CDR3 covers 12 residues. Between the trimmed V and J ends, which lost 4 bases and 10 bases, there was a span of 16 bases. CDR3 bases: TGTGCCTGGAATGAGGGGCTGAGTCCCTACACCTTC. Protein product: CAWNEGLSPYTF.

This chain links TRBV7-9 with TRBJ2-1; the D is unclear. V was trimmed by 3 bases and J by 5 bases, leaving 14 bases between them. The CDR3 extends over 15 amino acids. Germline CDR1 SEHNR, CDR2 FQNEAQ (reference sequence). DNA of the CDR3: TGTGCCAGCAGCTTTCTCCCCCCGACCGACAATGAGCAGTTCTTC. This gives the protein CASSFLPPTDNEQFF. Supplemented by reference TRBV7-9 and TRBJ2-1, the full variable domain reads DTGVSQNPRHKITKRGQNVTFRCDPISEHNRLYWYRQTLGQGPEFLTYFQNEAQLEKSRLLSDRFSAERPKGSFSTLEIQRTEQGDSAMYLCASSFLPPTDNEQFFGPGTRLTVL.

Written as DNA, the CDR3 is TGTGCCAGCAGCTTTCGCCCCCTAGGGACCTACGAGCAGTACTTC. Translating gives CASSFRPLGTYEQYF. V gene TRBV11-2 combines with J gene TRBJ2-7; no reliable D call. The ends were cut back, 3 bases at V and 2 bases at J, with 14 bases in the middle. The CDR3 contains 15 residues. CDR1 and CDR2 (germline): SGHAT, FQNNGV.

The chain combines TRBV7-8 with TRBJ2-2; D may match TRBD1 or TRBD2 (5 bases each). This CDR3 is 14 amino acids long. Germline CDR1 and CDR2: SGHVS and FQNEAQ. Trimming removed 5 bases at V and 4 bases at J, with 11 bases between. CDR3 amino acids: CASSPQGPTGELFF. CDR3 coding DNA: TGTGCCAGCAGCCCTCAGGGACCCACCGGGGAGCTGTTTTTT.